One T cell receptor beta chain is described in this entry. Its antigen is unidentified. The record originates from a study of cytomegalovirus exposure and HLA in healthy donors. Study-wide results and caveats: Presence/absence analyses assumed roughly uniform sequencing depth across donors, which may not hold.

The PCR was carried out with 60 Vbeta primers and 13 Jbeta primers. Original analysis: Later analysis identified approximately 80 million unique TCR beta chains, about 10 million shared. Sequencing used immunoSEQ multiplex PCR; TCRdb keeps in-frame clones, though not all of them. The V and J calls and clone size were taken over from that table, and D and trimming were inferred from the DNA. The repertoire consists of over 120,000 clones, with almost 85% occurring once and the leading ten covering approximately 1.3%. Trimming took 3 bases from V and 5 from J; bases not matched to a gene: 12. The CDR3 runs 17 residues. CDR1 is SGHVS and CDR2 is FQNEAQ in the germline V gene.

The chain recombines TRBV7-8 with TRBJ1-5; 8 positions agree with TRBD1. This receptor was obtained from a man aged 25 to 45 in good health and CMV-seropositive. Specimen: PBMCs. The CDR3 reads CASSFLGQGKGDQPQHF. The CDR3 nucleotides read TGTGCCAGCAGCTTTCTTGGACAGGGTAAAGGGGATCAGCCCCAGCATTTT.